Here is one TCR beta chain with its context. Its antigen specificity is not known. One end of the junction does not line up with germline, which may come from a read error. The sample carries other DNA sequences with the same CDR3. This sample is drawn from a study of cytomegalovirus exposure and HLA in healthy donors (TCRdb year 2017). For context, the study as a whole: An earlier analysis of several hundred of the donors reported 250 to 350 Gb of sequence data and 95 million to 120 million unique TCR beta sequences obtained from roughly 170 million T cells. Donor age, sex, ethnicity and CMV serostatus were compiled alongside the repertoire data. Besides the first cohort of 550 to 750 subjects, a separate validation cohort made up of 120 different subjects was used. The later analysis used no new phenotypic data to find candidate immune exposures, relying instead on TCR beta sequences and their occurrence across donors. The number of typed donors differed by locus: about 629-630 for A, B, C, DRB1 and DQB1; approximately 530 for DQA1; approximately 600 for DPA1; and about 450 for DPB1. To predict cytomegalovirus infection status, the study combined high-throughput TCR immunosequencing, statistical association of individual TCRs with disease status, and machine learning. On average, around 230,000 unique TCR beta nucleotide sequences were sequenced per donor among more than 350 genotyped donors of the cohort, with about 19% of those sequences being non-productive. The study profiled the T cell repertoires of some 610 subjects by immunosequencing and related them to cytomegalovirus serostatus. A later analysis re-analyzed previously published TCR beta repertoires from several hundred donors and added high-resolution HLA genotyping to study TCR occurrence patterns. To decide whether each TCR beta V gene segment behaved as functional or pseudogenic, an earlier analysis of fewer than 750 of the donors relied on high-throughput TCR beta sequencing. The genetic ancestry cluster associated with self-reported Caucasian donors included 70% to 85% of the 350 to 500 genotyped donors. An early release covering roughly 640 HLA-typed donors comprised about 300 gigabases of sequencing data and 85 million or so unique TCR sequences. All discovery cohort repertoires had been generated on a single sequencing platform. Roughly five DR-DQ haplotypes were handled as single units for association and clustering because linkage in the cohort was strong. A later genetic analysis took genome-wide SNP genotypes for about 65% of the 666 donors and used that subset as a discovery cohort. The study was designed to test whether signatures of past pathogen exposure could be identified by cataloging public T cell receptors. Both class I and class II loci were covered by HLA typing, at four-digit resolution. On the study overall, not on this receptor specifically: An earlier analysis of some 590 of the donors showed that most TCR beta V segments appeared in productive rearrangements either about 87% or about 30% of the time, which broadly matched IMGT annotations. In a later analysis, TCR association rates were found to vary across HLA loci, with the most associated TCRs seen for DRB1 alleles and the fewest for HLA-C alleles. Because counts were too low, seventeen rarely observed V segments, including chromosome 9 orphons, were left out of the earlier analysis of 500 to 750 of the donors. In vitro tests confirmed that a few of the cytomegalovirus-associated TCR beta chains recognize cytomegalovirus antigens. In a later genetic analysis, fewer N-insertions in productive TCRs were reported among donors in an Asian-associated ancestry cluster than the roughly 670-donor mean. Most TCR sequences were seen in very few donors, while some public TCRs were found in many individuals. The 87-base-pair reads could not distinguish some IMGT-functional V segments, including TRBV6-2 and TRBV6-3, so those segments were excluded. The study listed 150 to 200 TCR beta chains as associated with cytomegalovirus. The authors suggested that the approach could potentially be generalized to other disease states and immunological phenotypes. Immune exposure information for the cohort was limited to CMV serostatus. A further reported finding was that TCR beta sequences accurately predicted the HLA-A and HLA-B alleles for most subjects in the first cohort. An association between a missense DCLRE1C variant and V-gene and J-gene trimming of TCR beta chains was found in a later genetic analysis and replicated in an independent cohort. A later analysis found that HLA-associated TCR beta chains were more clonally expanded and had lower generation probabilities than equally common non-associated chains. Linkage disequilibrium might explain the correlated functional status among segregating V segments, but an unknown experimental factor could not be excluded. Cytomegalovirus status was reported to be diagnosed by the classifier with high specificity and sensitivity in both the original and validation cohorts. Specific HLA alleles were associated with 15,000 to 20,000 TCR beta sequences at a false discovery rate of 0.05 in a later analysis. In a later analysis, several top co-occurrence clusters were reported to appear linked to parvovirus B19, influenza, CMV and Epstein-Barr virus. The sequencing pipeline was judged likely to have produced a cluster of highly shared sequence variants as a technical artifact. Roughly uniform sequencing depth across donors was assumed in presence/absence analyses, although this assumption may not hold. Because HLA typing was missing for some donors at each locus, association tests included only the typed subset. In a later analysis, most CMV-associated TCR beta chains were found to appear HLA-restricted, with HLA associations seemingly driven largely by CMV exposure. Only TCR beta chains were sequenced in this cohort, and the absence of alpha or paired-chain data limited detectable features. Strong co-occurrence of HLA alleles, especially DR and DQ, made assigning TCR associations to individual alleles difficult.

Inclusive of the bounding cysteine and phenylalanine, the CDR3 is 13 residues long. The only DNA kept is the CDR3, 39 bases in frame from the first base. CDR1 and CDR2, looked up from the germline V gene (reference sequence), are LNHDA and SQIVND. Library preparation was by the immunoSEQ multiplex PCR assay. The multiplex PCR relied on a mix of 60 forward primers for TCR Vbeta segments and 13 reverse primers for TCR Jbeta segments. Amplification of the CDR3 region of rearranged TCR beta genes was performed with a multiplex PCR assay on genomic DNA. Amplified TCR beta libraries were sequenced as 87-base-pair reads on the Illumina HiSeq System. The paper's data handling went like this. In a later analysis, tens of millions of unique TCR beta chains were counted across the roughly 610 repertoires, and roughly 11 million of these chains were shared by at least two donors. Raw reads were error-corrected and collapsed into unique sequences by a nearest-neighbor algorithm in which closely related sequences were merged to remove PCR and sequencing errors. Alignment of CDR3 sequences to IMGT reference sequences was used to assign V, D and J gene segments. For a sequence to be retained, at least a six-nucleotide match to both a V gene segment and a J gene segment was required. A rearrangement counted as productive if the CDR3 had no stop codons and remained in frame with V and J, and every other rearrangement counted as non-productive. Following IMGT convention, CDR3 was defined as the stretch from the second conserved V-encoded cysteine up to the conserved J-encoded phenylalanine. The earlier analysis of a few hundred of the donors excluded sequences that lacked an unambiguous match to a single V gene segment. An earlier analysis of about 600 of the donors called V segments functional above 56.7% productive rearrangements and segregating when the between-donor standard deviation exceeded 5%. To diagnose cytomegalovirus status from the catalog of TCR beta chain sequences, a statistical classification framework was built. V and J gene assignment, in a later analysis, came from comparing TCR nucleotide sequences with IMGT/GENE-DB human TR gene sequences. Using the TCRdist pipeline, a later analysis assigned CDR3 sequences along with most-parsimonious VDJ recombination scenarios. In a later analysis, each TCR beta chain was defined by its CDR3 amino acid sequence together with its V-gene family, and reads without a unique V-gene family were excluded. A later analysis removed 550 to 700 highly shared, low-generation-probability nucleotide sequences to deal with suspected cross-contamination and a sequencing artifact. For each public chain, a later analysis derived a clonal expansion index from normalized ranks of inferred template counts within each repertoire. In a later analysis, generation probabilities were computed using a VDJ recombination model fitted to out-of-frame rearrangements, and the results were checked against IGoR. In a later analysis, TCR-TCR, TCR-HLA and TCR-CMV co-occurrence was scored with hypergeometric tests, and a repertoire-size bias correction was applied to TCR pairs. A later analysis estimated false discovery rates by permuting HLA or CMV assignments 20 times. In a later analysis, co-occurring TCRs were grouped using DBSCAN, and TCRdist sequence similarity was added for clustering within HLA-allele-positive subsets. Repertoires with fewer than 30,000 or more than 120,000 public chains, plus five repertoires with anomalous nucleotide sharing, were excluded from co-occurrence clustering. TCRdb mirrors the immuneACCESS table, restricted to in-frame sequences. Some clones are absent from its copies; in checked studies, under half trace to an unresolved V gene, and the reason for the others is unknown. V and J calls and clone size are as listed in that table; D and trimming were resolved from the DNA. A total of roughly 99,000 clones appear in this sample, 82% of them only once. The ten largest make up 2% to 3% of the sample.

The cohort consisted of fewer than 700 healthy bone marrow donors. At the time of sampling, every cohort member was nominally healthy, though immune exposures that went unrecorded were likely present. The donor was CMV seropositive and was included in the group of approximately 300 seropositive cohort members. Every donor gave a peripheral blood sample, and the peripheral blood mononuclear cells from that sample were used for TCR beta sequencing. The Qiagen DNeasy Blood Extraction Kit was used to extract genomic DNA from the blood cell samples. Sequencing was performed on PBMCs. Recombination joined TRBV19 with TRBJ2-7; TRBD2 is possibly the D segment (6 matching bases). The clonotype comes from a man under 40 in good health and CMV-seropositive. This receptor carries the CDR3 CASRIAWEDEQYF. The sequenced DNA is TGTGCCAGTAGGATAGCTTGGGAGGACGAGCAGTACTTC.